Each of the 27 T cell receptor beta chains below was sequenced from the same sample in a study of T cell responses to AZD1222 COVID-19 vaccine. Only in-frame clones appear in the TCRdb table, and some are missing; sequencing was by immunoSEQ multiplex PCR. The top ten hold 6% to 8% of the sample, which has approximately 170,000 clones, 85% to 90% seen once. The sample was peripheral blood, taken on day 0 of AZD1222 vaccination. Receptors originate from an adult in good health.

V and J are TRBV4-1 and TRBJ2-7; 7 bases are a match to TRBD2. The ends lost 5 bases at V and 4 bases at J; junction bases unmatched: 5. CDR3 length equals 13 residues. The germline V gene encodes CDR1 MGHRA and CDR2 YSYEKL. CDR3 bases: TGCGCCAGCAGCGAAGTGCGGGGGTACGAGCAGTACGTC. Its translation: CASSEVRGYEQYV.

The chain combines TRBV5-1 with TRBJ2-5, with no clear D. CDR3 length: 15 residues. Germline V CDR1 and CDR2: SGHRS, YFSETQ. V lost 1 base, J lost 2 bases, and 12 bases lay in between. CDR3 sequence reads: CASSLSWTDQETQYF. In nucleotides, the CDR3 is TGCGCCAGCAGCTTGTCTTGGACGGATCAAGAGACCCAGTACTTC.

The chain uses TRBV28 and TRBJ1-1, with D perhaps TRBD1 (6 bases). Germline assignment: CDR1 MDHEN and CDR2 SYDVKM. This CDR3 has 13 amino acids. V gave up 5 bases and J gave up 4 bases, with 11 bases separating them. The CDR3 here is CASSQGFGTEAFF. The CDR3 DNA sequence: TGTGCCAGCAGTCAGGGGTTTGGCACTGAAGCTTTCTTT.

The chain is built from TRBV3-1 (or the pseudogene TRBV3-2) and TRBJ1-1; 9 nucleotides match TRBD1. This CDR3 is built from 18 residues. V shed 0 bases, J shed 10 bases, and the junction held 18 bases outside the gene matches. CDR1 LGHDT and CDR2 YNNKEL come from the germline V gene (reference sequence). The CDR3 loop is CASSQDQYRTGARSGAFF. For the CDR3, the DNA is TGTGCCAGCAGCCAAGATCAATATAGGACAGGGGCTCGTTCTGGAGCTTTCTTT.

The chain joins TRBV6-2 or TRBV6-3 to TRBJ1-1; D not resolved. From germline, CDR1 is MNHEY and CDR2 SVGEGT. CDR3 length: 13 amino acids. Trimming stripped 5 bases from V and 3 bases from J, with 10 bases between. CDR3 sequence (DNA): TGTGCCAGCAGTGAGCATGGATACACTGAAGCTTTCTTT. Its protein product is CASSEHGYTEAFF.

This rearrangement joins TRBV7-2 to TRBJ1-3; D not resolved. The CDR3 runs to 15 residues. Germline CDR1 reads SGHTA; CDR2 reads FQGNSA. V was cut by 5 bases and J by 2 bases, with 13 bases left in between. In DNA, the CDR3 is TGTGCCAGCAGCCCCCGGACGGGTACTGGAAACACCATATATTTT. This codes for CASSPRTGTGNTIYF.

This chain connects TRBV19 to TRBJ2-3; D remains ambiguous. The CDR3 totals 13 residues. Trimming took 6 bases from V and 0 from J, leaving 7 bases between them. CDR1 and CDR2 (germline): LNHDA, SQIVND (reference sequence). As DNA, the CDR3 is TGTGCCAGTAGCCAGGACAGCACAGATACGCAGTATTTT. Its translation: CASSQDSTDTQYF.

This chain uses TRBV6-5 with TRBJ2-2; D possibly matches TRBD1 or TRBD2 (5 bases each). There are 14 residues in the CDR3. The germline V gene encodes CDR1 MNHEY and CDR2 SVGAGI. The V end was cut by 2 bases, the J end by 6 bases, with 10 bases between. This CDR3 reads CASSYERGSGELFF. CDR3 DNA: TGTGCCAGCAGTTACGAGAGGGGATCCGGGGAGCTGTTTTTT.

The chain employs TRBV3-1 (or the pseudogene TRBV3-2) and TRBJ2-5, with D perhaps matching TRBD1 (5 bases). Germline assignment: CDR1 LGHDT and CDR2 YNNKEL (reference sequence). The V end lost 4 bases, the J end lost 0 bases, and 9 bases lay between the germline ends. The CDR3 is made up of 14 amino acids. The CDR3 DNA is TGTGCCAGCAGCCCCCTCAGGGACCAAGAGACCCAGTACTTC. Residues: CASSPLRDQETQYF.

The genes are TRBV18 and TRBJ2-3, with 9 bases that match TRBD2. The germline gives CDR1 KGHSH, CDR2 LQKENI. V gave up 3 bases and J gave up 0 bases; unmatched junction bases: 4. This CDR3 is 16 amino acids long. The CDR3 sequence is CASSPLAGRSTDTQYF. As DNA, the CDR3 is TGTGCCAGCTCACCTCTAGCGGGGAGAAGCACAGATACGCAGTATTTT.

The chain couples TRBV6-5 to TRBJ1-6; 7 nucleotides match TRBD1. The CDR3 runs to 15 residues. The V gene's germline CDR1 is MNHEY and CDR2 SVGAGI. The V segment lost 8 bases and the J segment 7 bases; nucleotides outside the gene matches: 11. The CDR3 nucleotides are TGTGCCAGCGGAACACAGGGGTTAAGGAATTCACCCCTCCACTTT. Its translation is CASGTQGLRNSPLHF.

CDR3 region: CASRNDRAGNTIYF. CDR3 DNA sequence: TGCGCCAGCAGAAATGACAGGGCTGGAAACACCATATATTTT. The chain couples TRBV5-1 to TRBJ1-3; TRBD1 agrees at 7 bases. CDR3 length: 14 residues. Germline V gives CDR1 SGHRS, CDR2 YFSETQ. V lost 5 bases, J lost 2 bases, and 4 bases stayed unmatched. The full variable domain, rest sourced from reference TRBV5-1 and TRBJ1-3, is KAGVTQTPRYLIKTRGQQVTLSCSPISGHRSVSWYQQTPGQGLQFLFEYFSETQRNKGNFPGRFSGRQFSNSRSEMNVSTLELGDSALYLCASRNDRAGNTIYFGEGSWLTVV.

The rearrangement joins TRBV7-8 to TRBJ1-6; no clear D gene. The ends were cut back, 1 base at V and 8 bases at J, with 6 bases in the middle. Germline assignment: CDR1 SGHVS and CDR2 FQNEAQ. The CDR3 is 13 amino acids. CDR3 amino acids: CASSLEGDSPLHF. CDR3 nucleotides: TGTGCCAGCAGCTTAGAGGGAGATTCACCCCTCCACTTT. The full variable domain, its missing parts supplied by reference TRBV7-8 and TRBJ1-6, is GAGVSQSPRYKVAKRGQDVALRCDPISGHVSLFWYQQALGQGPEFLTYFQNEAQLDKSGLPSDRFFAERPEGSVSTLKIQRTQQEDSAVYLCASSLEGDSPLHFGNGTRLTVT.

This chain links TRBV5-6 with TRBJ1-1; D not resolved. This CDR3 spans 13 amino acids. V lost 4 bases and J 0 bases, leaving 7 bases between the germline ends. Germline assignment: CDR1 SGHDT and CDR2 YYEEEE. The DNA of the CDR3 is TGTGCCAGCAGCCAAAGTTTGAACACTGAAGCTTTCTTT. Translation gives CASSQSLNTEAFF. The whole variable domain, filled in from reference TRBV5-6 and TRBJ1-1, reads DAGVTQSPTHLIKTRGQQVTLRCSPKSGHDTVSWYQQALGQGPQFIFQYYEEEERQRGNFPDRFSGHQFPNYSSELNVNALLLGDSALYLCASSQSLNTEAFFGQGTRLTVV.

The CDR3 DNA is TGTGCCAGCAGCTTTGTCGAATCCGAAAAACTGTTTTTT. Translation gives CASSFVESEKLFF. The chain has TRBV6-5 and TRBJ1-4; no clear D. Trimming pared 6 bases from V and 8 bases from J, leaving 13 bases between. The CDR3 is made up of 13 amino acids. Germline lookup yields CDR1 MNHEY and CDR2 SVGAGI.

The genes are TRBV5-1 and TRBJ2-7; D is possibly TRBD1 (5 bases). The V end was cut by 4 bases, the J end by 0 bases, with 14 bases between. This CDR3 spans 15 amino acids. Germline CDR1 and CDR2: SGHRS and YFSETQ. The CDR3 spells CASSQQGPSSYEQYF. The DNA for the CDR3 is TGCGCCAGCAGCCAGCAGGGCCCGAGCTCCTACGAGCAGTACTTC. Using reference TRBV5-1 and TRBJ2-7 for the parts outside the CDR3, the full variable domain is KAGVTQTPRYLIKTRGQQVTLSCSPISGHRSVSWYQQTPGQGLQFLFEYFSETQRNKGNFPGRFSGRQFSNSRSEMNVSTLELGDSALYLCASSQQGPSSYEQYFGPGTRLTVT.

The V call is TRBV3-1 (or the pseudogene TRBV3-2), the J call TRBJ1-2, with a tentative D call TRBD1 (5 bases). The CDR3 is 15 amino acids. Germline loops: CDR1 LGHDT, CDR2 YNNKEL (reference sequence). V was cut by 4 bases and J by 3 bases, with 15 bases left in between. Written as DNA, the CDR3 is TGTGCCAGCAGCCCACTACTGACAGCGTACTATGGCTACACCTTC. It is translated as CASSPLLTAYYGYTF.

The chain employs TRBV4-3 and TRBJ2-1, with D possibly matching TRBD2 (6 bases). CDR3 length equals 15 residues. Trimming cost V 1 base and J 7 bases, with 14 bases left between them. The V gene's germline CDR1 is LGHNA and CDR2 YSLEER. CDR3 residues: CASSQVTLRGNEQFF. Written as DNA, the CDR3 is TGCGCCAGCAGCCAAGTAACCCTTCGGGGGAATGAGCAGTTCTTC.

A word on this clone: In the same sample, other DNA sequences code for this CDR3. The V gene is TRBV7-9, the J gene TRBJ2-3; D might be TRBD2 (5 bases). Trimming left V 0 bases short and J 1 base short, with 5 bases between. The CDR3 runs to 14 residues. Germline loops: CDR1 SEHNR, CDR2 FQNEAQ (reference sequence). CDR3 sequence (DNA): TGTGCCAGCAGCTTAGCCGGGGGCACAGATACGCAGTATTTT. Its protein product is CASSLAGGTDTQYF.

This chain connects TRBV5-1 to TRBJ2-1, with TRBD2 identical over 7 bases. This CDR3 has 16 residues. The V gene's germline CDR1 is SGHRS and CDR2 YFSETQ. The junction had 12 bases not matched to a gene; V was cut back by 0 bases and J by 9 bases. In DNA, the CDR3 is TGCGCCAGCAGCTTGGAATTTCGGGGAGGGATAAGTGAGCAGTTCTTC. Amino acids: CASSLEFRGGISEQFF. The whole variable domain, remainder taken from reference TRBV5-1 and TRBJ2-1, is KAGVTQTPRYLIKTRGQQVTLSCSPISGHRSVSWYQQTPGQGLQFLFEYFSETQRNKGNFPGRFSGRQFSNSRSEMNVSTLELGDSALYLCASSLEFRGGISEQFFGPGTRLTVL.

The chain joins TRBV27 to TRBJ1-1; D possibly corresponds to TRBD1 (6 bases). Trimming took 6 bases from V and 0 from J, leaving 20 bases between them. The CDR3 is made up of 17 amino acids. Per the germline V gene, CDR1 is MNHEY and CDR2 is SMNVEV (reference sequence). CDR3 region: CASSPTWGGLVNTEAFF. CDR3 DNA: TGTGCCAGCAGCCCAACATGGGGGGGCTTGGTGAACACTGAAGCTTTCTTT.

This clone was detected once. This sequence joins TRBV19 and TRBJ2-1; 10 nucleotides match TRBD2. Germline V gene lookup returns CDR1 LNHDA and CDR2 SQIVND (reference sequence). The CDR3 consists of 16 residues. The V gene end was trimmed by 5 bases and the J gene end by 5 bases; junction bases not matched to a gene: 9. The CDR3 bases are TGTGCCAGTAGTGGTCCGAGCGGGGGGGCCCACAATGAGCAGTTCTTC. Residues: CASSGPSGGAHNEQFF.

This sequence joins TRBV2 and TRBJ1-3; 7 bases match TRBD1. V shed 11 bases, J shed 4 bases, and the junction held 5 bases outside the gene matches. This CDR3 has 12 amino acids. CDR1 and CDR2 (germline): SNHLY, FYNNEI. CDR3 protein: CAGGRGGNTIYF. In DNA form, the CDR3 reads TGTGCCGGGGGCAGGGGGGGAAACACCATATATTTT.

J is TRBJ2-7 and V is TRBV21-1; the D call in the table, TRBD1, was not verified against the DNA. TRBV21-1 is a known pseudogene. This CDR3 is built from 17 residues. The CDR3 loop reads CATRPGQGASLTVEQYV. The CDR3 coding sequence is TGTGCCACCAGACCGGGACAGGGGGCGTCCCTAACTGTCGAGCAGTACGTC.

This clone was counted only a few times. The DNA of the CDR3 is TGTGCCAGCTCACCAAGGCCCGGTGAAGCCAAAAATGAAAAACTGTTTTTT. It is translated as CASSPRPGEAKNEKLFF. The chain recombines TRBV18 with TRBJ1-4; no clear D gene. CDR1 and CDR2 (germline): KGHSH, LQKENI. The CDR3 spans 17 residues. Trimming cost V 2 bases and J 5 bases, with 18 bases left between them.

The CDR3 sequence is CASSYQGPSPETQYF. Written as DNA, the CDR3 is TGTGCCAGCAGTTACCAAGGACCAAGTCCAGAGACCCAGTACTTC. The rearrangement uses TRBV6-5 and TRBJ2-5; no clear D gene. Germline V gene lookup returns CDR1 MNHEY and CDR2 SVGAGI. The CDR3 has 15 amino acids. V gave up 2 bases and J gave up 4 bases, with 14 bases separating them.

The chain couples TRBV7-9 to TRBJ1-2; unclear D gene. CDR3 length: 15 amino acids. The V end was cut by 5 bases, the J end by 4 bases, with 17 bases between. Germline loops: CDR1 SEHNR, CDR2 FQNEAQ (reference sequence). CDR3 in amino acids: CASSLDYSRAYGYTF. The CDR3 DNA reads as TGTGCCAGCAGCCTAGACTACTCCCGGGCCTATGGCTACACCTTC.